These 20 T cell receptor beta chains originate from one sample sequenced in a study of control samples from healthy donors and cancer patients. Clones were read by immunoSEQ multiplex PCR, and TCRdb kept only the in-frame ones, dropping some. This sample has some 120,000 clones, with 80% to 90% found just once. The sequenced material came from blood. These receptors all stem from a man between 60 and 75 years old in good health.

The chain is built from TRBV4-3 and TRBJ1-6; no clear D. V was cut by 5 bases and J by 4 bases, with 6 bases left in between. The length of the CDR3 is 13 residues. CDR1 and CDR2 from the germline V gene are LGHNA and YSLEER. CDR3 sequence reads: CASSSDYNSPLHF. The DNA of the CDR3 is TGCGCCAGCAGCTCAGATTATAATTCACCCCTCCACTTT.

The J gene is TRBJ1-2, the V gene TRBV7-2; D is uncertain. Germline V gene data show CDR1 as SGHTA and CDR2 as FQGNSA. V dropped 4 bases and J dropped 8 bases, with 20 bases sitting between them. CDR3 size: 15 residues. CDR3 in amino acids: CASSSSGLSSEGYTF. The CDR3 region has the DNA TGTGCCAGCAGCTCCTCAGGACTCTCCTCTGAGGGCTACACCTTC. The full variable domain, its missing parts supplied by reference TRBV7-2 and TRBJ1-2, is GAGVSQSPSNKVTEKGKDVELRCDPISGHTALYWYRQSLGQGLEFLIYFQGNSAPDKSGLPSDRFSAERTGGSVSTLTIQRTQQEDSAVYLCASSSSGLSSEGYTFGSGTRLTVV.

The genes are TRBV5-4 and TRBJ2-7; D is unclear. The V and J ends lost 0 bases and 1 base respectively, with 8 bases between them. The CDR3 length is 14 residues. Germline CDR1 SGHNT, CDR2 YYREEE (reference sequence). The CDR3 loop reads CASSLGGRSYEQYF. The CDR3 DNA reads TGTGCCAGCAGCTTGGGAGGCAGATCCTACGAGCAGTACTTC.

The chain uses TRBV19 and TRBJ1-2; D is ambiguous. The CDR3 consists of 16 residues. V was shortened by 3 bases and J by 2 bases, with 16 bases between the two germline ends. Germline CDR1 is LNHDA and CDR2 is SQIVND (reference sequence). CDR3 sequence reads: CASSIPGNTRNYGYTF. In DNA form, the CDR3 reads TGTGCCAGTAGTATCCCGGGTAACACCCGGAACTATGGCTACACCTTC.

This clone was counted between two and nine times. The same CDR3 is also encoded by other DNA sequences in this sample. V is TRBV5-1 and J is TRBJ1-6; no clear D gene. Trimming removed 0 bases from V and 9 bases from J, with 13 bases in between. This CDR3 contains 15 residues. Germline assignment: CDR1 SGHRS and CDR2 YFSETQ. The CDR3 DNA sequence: TGCGCCAGCAGCTTGGAGGGCGGGGTGGGTTCACCCCTCCACTTT. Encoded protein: CASSLEGGVGSPLHF.

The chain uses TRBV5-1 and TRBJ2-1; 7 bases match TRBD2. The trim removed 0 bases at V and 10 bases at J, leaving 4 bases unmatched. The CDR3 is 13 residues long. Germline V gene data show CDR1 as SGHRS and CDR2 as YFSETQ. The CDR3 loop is CASSLGAGFEQFF. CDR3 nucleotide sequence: TGCGCCAGCAGCTTGGGAGCGGGGTTCGAGCAGTTCTTC.

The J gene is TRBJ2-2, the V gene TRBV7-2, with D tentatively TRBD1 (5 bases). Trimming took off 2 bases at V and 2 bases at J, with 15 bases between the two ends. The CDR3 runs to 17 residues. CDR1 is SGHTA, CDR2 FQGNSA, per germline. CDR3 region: CASSLMAAGINTGELFF. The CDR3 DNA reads TGTGCCAGCAGCTTAATGGCGGCAGGGATAAACACCGGGGAGCTGTTTTTT.

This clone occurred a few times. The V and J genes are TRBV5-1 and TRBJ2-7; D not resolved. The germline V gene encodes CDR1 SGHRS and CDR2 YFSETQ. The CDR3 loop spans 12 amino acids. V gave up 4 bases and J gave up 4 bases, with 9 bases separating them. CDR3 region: CASSLPAYEQYF. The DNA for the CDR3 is TGCGCCAGCAGCCTGCCCGCTTACGAGCAGTACTTC.

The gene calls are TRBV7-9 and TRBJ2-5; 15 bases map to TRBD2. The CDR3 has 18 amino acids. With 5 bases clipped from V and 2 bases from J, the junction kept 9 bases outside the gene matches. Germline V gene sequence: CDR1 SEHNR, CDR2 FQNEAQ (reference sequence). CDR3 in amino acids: CASSPGLAGGTYQETQYF. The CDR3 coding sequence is TGTGCCAGCAGCCCGGGACTAGCGGGGGGTACCTATCAAGAGACCCAGTACTTC.

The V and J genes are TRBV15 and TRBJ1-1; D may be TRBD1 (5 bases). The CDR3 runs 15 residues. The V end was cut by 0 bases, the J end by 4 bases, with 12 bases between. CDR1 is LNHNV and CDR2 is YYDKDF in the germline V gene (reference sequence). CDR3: CATSREDMQGTEAFF. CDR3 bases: TGTGCCACCAGCAGAGAGGACATGCAGGGCACTGAAGCTTTCTTT. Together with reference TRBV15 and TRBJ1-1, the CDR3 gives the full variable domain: DAMVIQNPRYQVTQFGKPVTLSCSQTLNHNVMYWYQQKSSQAPKLLFHYYDKDFNNEADTPDNFQSRRPNTSFCFLDIRSPGLGDTAMYLCATSREDMQGTEAFFGQGTRLTVV.

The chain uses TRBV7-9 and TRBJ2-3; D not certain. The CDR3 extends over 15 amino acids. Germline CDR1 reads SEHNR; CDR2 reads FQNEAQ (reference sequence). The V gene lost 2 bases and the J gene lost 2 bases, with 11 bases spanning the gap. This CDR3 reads CASSLTTVSTDTQYF. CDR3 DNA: TGTGCCAGCAGCTTAACTACAGTCTCCACAGATACGCAGTATTTT.

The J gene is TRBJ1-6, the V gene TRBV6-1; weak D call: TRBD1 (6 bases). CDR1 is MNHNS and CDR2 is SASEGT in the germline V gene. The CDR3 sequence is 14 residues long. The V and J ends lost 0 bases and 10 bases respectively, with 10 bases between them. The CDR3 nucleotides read TGTGCCAGCAGTGAAGCACAGGGCGGATCACCCCTCCACTTT. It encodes CASSEAQGGSPLHF.

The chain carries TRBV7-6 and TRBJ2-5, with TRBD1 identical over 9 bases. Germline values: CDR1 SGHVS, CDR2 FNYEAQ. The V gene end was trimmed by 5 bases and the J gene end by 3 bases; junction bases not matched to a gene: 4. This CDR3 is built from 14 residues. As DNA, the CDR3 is TGTGCCAGCAGCCCGGGGACAGGGAAAGAGACCCAGTACTTC. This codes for CASSPGTGKETQYF.

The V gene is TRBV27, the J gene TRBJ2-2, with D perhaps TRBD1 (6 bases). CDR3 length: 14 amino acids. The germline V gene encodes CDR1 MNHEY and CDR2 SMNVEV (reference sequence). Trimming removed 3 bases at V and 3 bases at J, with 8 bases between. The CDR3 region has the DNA TGTGCCAGCAGTTTCAGGGGATACACCGGGGAGCTGTTTTTT. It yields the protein CASSFRGYTGELFF.

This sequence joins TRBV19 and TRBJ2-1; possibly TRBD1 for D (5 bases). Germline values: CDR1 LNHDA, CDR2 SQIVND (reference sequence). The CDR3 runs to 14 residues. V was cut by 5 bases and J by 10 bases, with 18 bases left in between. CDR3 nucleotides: TGTGCCAGTAGTTCCGCCGCAGGGTGGGGCGAGCAGTTCTTC. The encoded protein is CASSSAAGWGEQFF.

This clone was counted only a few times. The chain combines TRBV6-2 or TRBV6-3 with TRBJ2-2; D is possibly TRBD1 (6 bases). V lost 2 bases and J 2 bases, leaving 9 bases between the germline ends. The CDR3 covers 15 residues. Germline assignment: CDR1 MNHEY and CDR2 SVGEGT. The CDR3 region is CASSYGQINTGELFF. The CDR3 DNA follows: TGTGCCAGCAGTTACGGACAGATAAACACCGGGGAGCTGTTTTTT.

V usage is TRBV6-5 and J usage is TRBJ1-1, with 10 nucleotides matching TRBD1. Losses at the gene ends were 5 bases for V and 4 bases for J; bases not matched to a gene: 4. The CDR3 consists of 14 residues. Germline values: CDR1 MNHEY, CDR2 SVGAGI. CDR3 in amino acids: CASSPGTGVTEAFF. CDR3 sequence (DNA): TGTGCCAGCAGTCCAGGGACAGGGGTCACTGAAGCTTTCTTT.

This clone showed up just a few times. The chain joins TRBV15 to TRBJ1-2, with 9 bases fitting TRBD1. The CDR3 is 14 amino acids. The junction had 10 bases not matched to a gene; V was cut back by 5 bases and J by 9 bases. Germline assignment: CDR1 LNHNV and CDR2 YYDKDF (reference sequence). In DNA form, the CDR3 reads TGTGCCACCAGCGACCAACAGGGGGCATATAGCTACACCTTC. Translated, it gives CATSDQQGAYSYTF. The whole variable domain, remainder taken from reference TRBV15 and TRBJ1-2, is DAMVIQNPRYQVTQFGKPVTLSCSQTLNHNVMYWYQQKSSQAPKLLFHYYDKDFNNEADTPDNFQSRRPNTSFCFLDIRSPGLGDTAMYLCATSDQQGAYSYTFGSGTRLTVV.

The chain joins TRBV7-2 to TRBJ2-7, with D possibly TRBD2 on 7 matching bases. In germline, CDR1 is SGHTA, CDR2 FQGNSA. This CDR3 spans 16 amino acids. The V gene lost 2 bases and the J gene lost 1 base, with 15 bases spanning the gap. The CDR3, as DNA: TGTGCCAGCAGCTTATCGCGGCGGGGGCCGTCCTACGAGCAGTACTTC. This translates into CASSLSRRGPSYEQYF.

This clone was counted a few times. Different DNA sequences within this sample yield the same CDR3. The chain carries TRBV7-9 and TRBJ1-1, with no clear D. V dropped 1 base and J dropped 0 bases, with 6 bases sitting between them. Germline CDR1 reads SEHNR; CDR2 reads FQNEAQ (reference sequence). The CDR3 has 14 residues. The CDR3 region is CASSLVRVNTEAFF. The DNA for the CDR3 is TGTGCCAGCAGCTTAGTGAGAGTGAACACTGAAGCTTTCTTT.